These T cell receptor beta chains were read from a single sample in a study of blood T cells in healthy people across ages. TCRdb re-called the 5' RACE reads through MiXCR, storing one row per CDR3 protein. The sample includes roughly 800,000 distinct CDR3 sequences, just under 25% of them seen just once. Another study also made use of these data, one on T cells of mothers and their children.

The sequenced sample consisted of blood. The receptor source for this set is a boy between 5 and 17 years old in good health. Each CDR3 is given with its conserved first and last residue. Fields, in order: V gene, clone size, J gene, CDR3 protein. Expanded clones are given a class, and other clones once, few, many or no size at all.

>TRBV13|NA|NA
CASSSTGGAPETQYF
>TRBV9|NA|TRBJ2-6
CASSVAGKPFSGANVLTF
>TRBV4-3|NA|TRBJ2-3
CASSQEGAGAEVDTQYF
>TRBV27|NA|NA
CASSLLGAQYEQYF
>TRBV7-2|NA|TRBJ1-2
CASTQGGSVAQAYGYTF
>TRBV7-6|NA|TRBJ2-1
CASSLGTGLANEQFF
>TRBV27|few|TRBJ2-1
CASNTRDSGYNEQFF
>TRBV6-1|NA|TRBJ2-4
CASEAETGGDKAKNIQYF
>TRBV28|few|TRBJ2-7
CATRGAGEREQYF
>TRBV28|NA|TRBJ2-3
CASSPPGQGPDTQYF
>TRBV24-1|NA|NA
CATSDSRGRSYEQYF
>TRBV7-2|few|TRBJ2-1
CASSLGARGVPQEQFF
>TRBV27|NA|TRBJ2-7
CASGYSSGLFYEQYF
>TRBV7-2|few|TRBJ2-7
CASSPVQTYEQYF
>TRBV3-1|NA|TRBJ2-7
CASSQGSRGHEQYF
>TRBV4-3|NA|TRBJ2-1
CASSQDDAGEQFF
>TRBV13|NA|TRBJ2-5
CASSLGVAGDRFF
>TRBV4-3|few|TRBJ2-2
CASSQYSLLDTGELFF
>TRBV5-1|NA|TRBJ2-3
CASSHGLAGYTDTQYF
>TRBV6-5|few|TRBJ1-2
CASSYLNRDRGRYGYTF
>TRBV7-2|few|TRBJ1-1
CASSLTVGENTEAFF
>TRBV20-1|NA|TRBJ2-3
CSAGRATDTQYF
>TRBV2|NA|TRBJ1-5
CASSEGPRGAGQPQHF
>TRBV14|NA|TRBJ2-7
CASSIRGGLSYEQYF
>TRBV2|NA|TRBJ1-4
CASSDRGSRSELFF
>TRBV9|NA|TRBJ2-1
CASSVASAYNEQFF
>TRBV9|few|TRBJ1-5
CASSAGQSDQPQHF
>TRBV7-8|NA|TRBJ2-1
CASSQETGAGEQFF
>TRBV20-1|NA|TRBJ2-3
CSANLAGGTSTDTQYF
>TRBV27|few|NA
CASRPQTSGLYNEQFF
>TRBV6-1|NA|TRBJ2-2
CASSENRVGDTGELFF
>TRBV7-3|few|TRBJ2-7
CASSQGGRNEQYF
>TRBV3-1|NA|TRBJ2-4
CASSQESVAKNIQYF
>TRBV7-2|few|TRBJ2-7
CASSLEGSRYERYF
>TRBV14|NA|TRBJ2-7
CASSQAGRGKYEQYF